The 13 T cell receptor beta chains presented below share a single source sample, sequenced in a study of control samples from healthy donors and cancer patients. Repertoires were generated with immunoSEQ multiplex PCR, while TCRdb's copy carries only in-frame clones and drops some. The sample records under 150,000 clones, 93% being singletons. The specimen sequenced was blood. The receptors come from a man aged 25 to 40 in good health.

The rearrangement links TRBV24-1 to TRBJ2-5; 8 bases line up with TRBD1. V shed 0 bases, J shed 5 bases, and the junction held 1 base outside the gene matches. The CDR3 runs to 14 residues. The V gene's germline CDR1 is KGHDR and CDR2 SFDVKD. CDR3 DNA sequence: TGTGCCACCAGTGATTTGACAGGGGGGGAGACCCAGTACTTC. It codes for CATSDLTGGETQYF.

This chain uses TRBV5-5 with TRBJ1-2, with D possibly TRBD1 on 6 matching bases. Germline CDR1 is SGHKS and CDR2 is YYEKEE (reference sequence). The ends were cut back, 4 bases at V and 2 bases at J, with 9 bases in the middle. The CDR3 is 13 amino acids. The CDR3 region has the DNA TGTGCCAGCAGCCCGGACAGCAACTATGGCTACACCTTC. It yields the protein CASSPDSNYGYTF.

The chain couples TRBV14 to TRBJ2-7, with D possibly TRBD1 on 6 matching bases. CDR3 size: 14 residues. Germline V CDR1 and CDR2: SGHDN, FVKESK. V was cut by 4 bases and J by 5 bases, with 15 bases left in between. DNA for the CDR3: TGTGCCAGCAGCCCCTCGTGGGGGCGGAACGAGCAGTACTTC. Translated, it gives CASSPSWGRNEQYF.

Regarding this clone: Compared with germline, one end of the junction differs, possibly owing to a read error. The gene calls are TRBV5-4 and TRBJ1-2; D unclear. The CDR3 loop spans 15 amino acids. CDR1 is SGHNT and CDR2 is YYREEE in the germline V gene (reference sequence). This CDR3 reads CASSREAASTYGHTF. The CDR3 bases are TGTGCCAGCAGCCGAGAAGCGGCCTCGACATATGGCCACACCTTC.

The chain carries TRBV3-1 (or the pseudogene TRBV3-2) and TRBJ1-2; 9 bases agree with TRBD1. V lost 4 bases, J lost 0 bases, and 9 bases stayed unmatched. CDR1 and CDR2 (germline): LGHDT, YNNKEL (reference sequence). The CDR3 runs to 17 residues. Here the CDR3 DNA reads TGTGCCAGCAGCCCAGAGGACAGGGGTCGAGCTAACTATGGCTACACCTTC. Its protein is CASSPEDRGRANYGYTF.

This rearrangement joins TRBV2 to TRBJ2-3, with 13 positions matching TRBD2. The CDR3 consists of 19 residues. Germline CDR1 SNHLY, CDR2 FYNNEI. J gave up 2 bases and V 0 bases, and 8 bases lay outside the gene matches. The CDR3 nucleotides are TGTGCCAGCAGTGAAGCGGGAACGGGACTAGCGGGGACCACAGATACGCAGTATTTT. Translation gives CASSEAGTGLAGTTDTQYF. The full variable domain, its missing parts supplied by reference TRBV2 and TRBJ2-3, is EPEVTQTPSHQVTQMGQEVILRCVPISNHLYFYWYRQILGQKVEFLVSFYNNEISEKSEIFDDQFSVERPDGSNFTLKIRSTKLEDSAMYFCASSEAGTGLAGTTDTQYFGPGTRLTVL.

The chain couples TRBV2 to TRBJ1-2; D gene uncertain. Trimming shortened V by 7 bases and J by 4 bases, and 10 bases separated the two germline ends. The CDR3 spans 12 residues. Germline CDR1 is SNHLY and CDR2 is FYNNEI. CDR3 loop: CASKETVYGYTF. In DNA, the CDR3 is TGTGCCAGCAAGGAAACAGTCTATGGCTACACCTTC.

The genes are TRBV5-1 and TRBJ1-3; no definite D call. Germline V lookup: CDR1 SGHRS, CDR2 YFSETQ. V was cut by 4 bases and J by 0 bases, with 20 bases left in between. The CDR3 length is 18 residues. The chain's CDR3 is CASSPGIMPPGSGNTIYF. CDR3 DNA sequence: TGCGCCAGCAGCCCGGGAATTATGCCGCCAGGCTCTGGAAACACCATATATTTT.

The chain employs TRBV6-5 and TRBJ1-4; 7 nucleotides align to TRBD1. Germline V gene lookup returns CDR1 MNHEY and CDR2 SVGAGI. V shed 6 bases, J shed 3 bases, and the junction held 7 bases outside the gene matches. This CDR3 spans 15 amino acids. The DNA of the CDR3 is TGTGCCAGCAGCCTGCGGACAGGTGCTAATGAAAAACTGTTTTTT. Amino acid sequence: CASSLRTGANEKLFF.

This clone was seen just once. V gene TRBV18 combines with J gene TRBJ1-6; TRBD1 matches 11 bases. CDR3 length equals 14 residues. Germline V CDR1 and CDR2: KGHSH, LQKENI. The J segment lost 9 bases and the V segment lost 5 bases, leaving 3 bases of the junction unmatched. This CDR3 is CASSGGQGVSPLHF. The DNA of the CDR3 is TGTGCCAGCTCAGGGGGACAGGGGGTTTCACCCCTCCACTTT.

This clone was seen just once. V gene TRBV2 combines with J gene TRBJ2-5; 14 positions match TRBD2. The CDR3 has 16 residues. Germline loops: CDR1 SNHLY, CDR2 FYNNEI. The trim removed 6 bases at V and 5 bases at J, leaving 8 bases unmatched. This CDR3 reads CASRRLAGGPEETQYF. The CDR3 nucleotides read TGTGCCAGCAGGAGACTAGCGGGGGGGCCTGAGGAGACCCAGTACTTC.

The chain couples TRBV5-6 to TRBJ1-5, with D possibly matching TRBD1 (5 bases). With 4 bases removed from V and 3 bases from J, the gap between germline ends came to 8 bases. Germline V gene sequence: CDR1 SGHDT, CDR2 YYEEEE. This CDR3 has 13 amino acids. The CDR3 reads CASSQGNNQPQHF. CDR3 in DNA: TGTGCCAGCAGCCAGGGTAACAATCAGCCCCAGCATTTT. Full variable domain (remainder filled in from reference TRBV5-6 and TRBJ1-5): DAGVTQSPTHLIKTRGQQVTLRCSPKSGHDTVSWYQQALGQGPQFIFQYYEEEERQRGNFPDRFSGHQFPNYSSELNVNALLLGDSALYLCASSQGNNQPQHFGDGTRLSIL.

The CDR3 sequence is CASSPPSYSSRDTEAFF. CDR3 bases: TGTGCCAGCAGCCCCCCCAGCTACTCATCGCGTGACACTGAAGCTTTCTTT. The rearrangement links TRBV3-1 (or the pseudogene TRBV3-2) to TRBJ1-1; D unclear. Trimming stripped 4 bases from V and 3 bases from J, with 21 bases between. This CDR3 is 17 amino acids long. The germline V gene has CDR1 LGHDT and CDR2 YNNKEL (reference sequence).